One sample yielded the 4 T cell receptor beta chains listed below, sequenced in a study of response to subunit inactivated influenza vaccine. TCRdb reprocessed the RT-PCR reads with MiXCR, giving one entry per CDR3 protein. This sample has 560,000 or so distinct CDR3 sequences, with about 7.6% found just once. The sample in question was PBMCs from blood, obtained roughly 24 months after vaccination. These receptors all stem from a man aged 50 to 69 who received an inactivated influenza vaccine.

The sample holds a few counts of this clonotype. The rearrangement links TRBV4-2 to TRBJ1-2; the D gene is possibly TRBD1 (5 bases). This CDR3 has 14 residues. Germline CDR1 LGHNA, CDR2 YNFKEQ. The V end was cut by 4 bases, the J end by 2 bases, with 11 bases between. CDR3 in amino acids: CASSPGTLNYGYTF. DNA for the CDR3: TGTGCCAGCAGCCCTGGGACGTTAAACTATGGCTACACCTTC.

This clonotype occurred many times. This chain uses TRBV7-2 with TRBJ1-1; D possibly corresponds to TRBD1 (5 bases). Germline V gene lookup returns CDR1 SGHTA and CDR2 FQGNSA. Trimming shortened V by 6 bases and J by 3 bases, and 14 bases separated the two germline ends. This CDR3 spans 14 amino acids. CDR3 sequence (DNA): TGTGCCAGCAGACCGGGGCCATCAGACACTGAAGCTTTCTTT. Translated, it gives CASRPGPSDTEAFF. The complete variable domain, with remaining parts taken from reference TRBV7-2 and TRBJ1-1, reads GAGVSQSPSNKVTEKGKDVELRCDPISGHTALYWYRQSLGQGLEFLIYFQGNSAPDKSGLPSDRFSAERTGGSVSTLTIQRTQQEDSAVYLCASRPGPSDTEAFFGQGTRLTVV.

In its sample, this clonotype was seen many times. Here the CDR3 reads CASFGGPNEQFF. CDR3 DNA: TGTGCCAGCTTTGGGGGACCCAATGAGCAGTTCTTC. The chain links TRBV2 to TRBJ2-1; TRBD1 or TRBD2 may be the D gene (5 bases each). The germline gives CDR1 SNHLY, CDR2 FYNNEI. The CDR3 contains 12 residues. With 8 bases removed from V and 6 bases from J, the gap between germline ends came to 11 bases.

This clonotype has just a few counts. The chain recombines TRBV20-1 with TRBJ1-2; no reliable D call. Trimming stripped 6 bases from V and 3 bases from J, with 14 bases between. This CDR3 spans 13 amino acids. CDR1 and CDR2 (germline): DFQATT, SNEGSKA (reference sequence). The CDR3 sequence: CSAWRSDDYGYTF. CDR3 nucleotide sequence: TGCAGTGCGTGGCGAAGTGACGACTATGGCTACACCTTC.